This T cell receptor (beta chain) derives from a study of blood T cell repertoires in COVID-19 (dated by TCRdb to the early 2020s). For the wider study: Collaborator samples came from the United States, Italy and Spain and covered acute and convalescent phases of COVID-19. The prospective study material was composed of cDNA or gDNA derived from T cells, B-cell-depleted T cells, or PBMCs. Subjects who had been exposed to COVID-19, were actively infected with it, or had recovered from it provided the deeply sampled blood TCRbeta repertoires that made up the dataset. A freely available public database, intended as a resource for researchers studying the immune response to SARS-CoV-2, is where the repertoires were released. Samples were obtained from the ongoing ImmuneRACE study (first 160 participants) and from roughly 1,300 subjects provided by 6 global collaborators. The sample metadata nearly always contained a de-identified subject ID, COVID-19 status, age in years and sex. Where HLA class I and class II types were available, the types were taken from metadata supplied by the sample provider, not from assay-based typing. The paper as a whole reports these results and caveats: The quantity of clinical and demographic metadata differed by source and by participant and was supplied without curation.

At one collaborating source in Seattle, patients were enrolled during active infection and were followed longitudinally through the course of disease. Each collaborating institution followed its own protocols to collect whole blood in K2EDTA tubes. Collaborator samples were shipped for TCRbeta analysis as frozen whole blood, isolated PBMCs, or DNA extracted from either sample type. To note about this clone: Its antigen specificity is not known. Per-nucleotide qualities are absent, and no much larger clonotype sits a single base away.

TCRbeta CDR3 regions were amplified from genomic DNA by means of the immunoSEQ Assay, a bias-controlled multiplex PCR. Processing in the source paper ran as follows. Nucleated cell counts per sample were estimated from amplification of reference gene primers within the assay. To quantify the absolute abundance of each unique TCRbeta CDR3 rearrangement, sequence reads were collapsed and filtered. Productive Simpson clonality was computed per sample as the square root of Simpson's diversity index over productive rearrangements. This immuneACCESS table, as held by TCRdb, lists in-frame sequences with V and J called but not all clones. Of the missing ones, under half trace to an unresolved V gene in checked studies; the others have no known cause. D and trimming were read from the DNA, whereas the V and J calls and clone size are those reported in that table. Counted in this sample were almost 300,000 clones; around nine tenths of them appeared once. More than 9.5% of the sample is taken by the ten largest.

The V end gives up 2 bases and the J end 1 base, leaving 5 bases in the junction not matched to a gene. The CDR3 contains 15 residues, cysteine and phenylalanine counted. The read is trimmed to its CDR3 DNA, 45 bases read in frame from base 1. CDR1 SGHRS and CDR2 YFSETQ were looked up in the germline V gene. The sequence was obtained from a woman aged 30 to 39 with COVID-19, enrolled during active disease. The chain is assembled from TRBV5-1 and TRBJ1-1; 7 of the junction bases match TRBD1. Specimen: peripheral blood. The sequence in DNA is TGCGCCAGCAGCTTAGGCAGGGGGGCGAACACTGAAGCTTTCTTT. It translates to CASSLGRGANTEAFF.